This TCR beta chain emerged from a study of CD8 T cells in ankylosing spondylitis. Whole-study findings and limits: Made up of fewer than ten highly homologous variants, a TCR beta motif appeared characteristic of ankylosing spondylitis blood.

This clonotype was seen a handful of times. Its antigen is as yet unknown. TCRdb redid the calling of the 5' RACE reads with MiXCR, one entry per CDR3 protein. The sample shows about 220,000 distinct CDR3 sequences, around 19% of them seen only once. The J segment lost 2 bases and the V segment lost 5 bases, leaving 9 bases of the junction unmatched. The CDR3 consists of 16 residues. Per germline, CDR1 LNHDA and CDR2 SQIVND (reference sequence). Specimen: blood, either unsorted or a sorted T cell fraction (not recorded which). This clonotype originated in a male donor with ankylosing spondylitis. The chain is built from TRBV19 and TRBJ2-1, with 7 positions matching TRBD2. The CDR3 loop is CASSEIGLGAYNEQFF. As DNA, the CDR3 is TGTGCCAGTAGTGAGATAGGACTAGGTGCCTACAATGAGCAGTTCTTC. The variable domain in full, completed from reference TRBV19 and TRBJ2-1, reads DGGITQSPKYLFRKEGQNVTLSCEQNLNHDAMYWYRQDPGQGLRLIYYSQIVNDFQKGDIAEGYSVSREKKESFPLTVTSAQKNPTAFYLCASSEIGLGAYNEQFFGPGTRLTVL.